This record concerns one T cell receptor beta chain sequence. Trimming shortened V by 6 bases and J by 6 bases, and 14 bases separated the two germline ends. CDR3 length equals 13 residues. Original methodology: It was from reference gene primer amplification that nucleated cell counts were estimated. Some clones are missing from TCRdb's copy, which holds only in-frame ones; the method was immunoSEQ multiplex PCR. The V and J calls and clone size come from that table; D and trimming were worked out from the DNA. The data hold roughly 13,000 clones, with over 75% observed a single time. The source of the sample is a study of blood T cell repertoires in COVID-19. About the research overall: The analysed material was cDNA or gDNA that came from T cells, B-cell-depleted T cells, or PBMCs.

The clonotype comes from a human donor in a cohort sampled during active COVID-19. The sequencing input was peripheral blood. V gene TRBV12-3 or TRBV12-4 combines with J gene TRBJ1-2; D is ambiguous. CDR3 sequence reads: CASSSISGNGYTF. As DNA, the CDR3 is TGTGCCAGCAGCTCTATCTCAGGCAATGGCTACACCTTC.